The 32 T cell receptor beta chains below come from one sample, sequenced in a study of regulatory T cells in long-lasting Graves disease. The time point denotes: newly diagnosed GD, antithyroid drugs for less than 3 months. TCR sequences were obtained from RNA taken from PBMCs. iRepertoire HTBI primers and Arm-PCR of CDR3 regions built TCR beta libraries. One entry per CDR3 protein results from TCRdb running MiXCR on the multiplex PCR reads. The sample yields approximately 300,000 distinct CDR3 sequences, 18% seen once. The material was peripheral blood mononuclear cells (PBMCs), obtained at new diagnosis, from a patient treated with antithyroid drugs. The receptors originated from a female donor with Graves disease.

This clonotype was recorded at least ten times. This chain joins TRBV29-1 and TRBJ2-1; tentative D call: TRBD1 (6 bases). CDR3 length equals 12 residues. Germline V gives CDR1 SQVTM, CDR2 ANQGSEA. V lost 5 bases, J lost 8 bases, and 13 bases lay in between. The CDR3 DNA is TGCAGCGTTTACGAATACAGGGATGAGCAGTTCTTC. Translation gives CSVYEYRDEQFF.

There are many counts of this clonotype. This chain uses TRBV5-1 with TRBJ1-1; 7 nucleotides line up with TRBD1. With V trimmed by 0 bases and J by 4 bases, 6 bases remained unmatched. This CDR3 is 15 amino acids long. Per the germline V gene, CDR1 is SGHRS and CDR2 is YFSETQ. The CDR3 DNA follows: TGCGCCAGCAGCTTGGACAGGGGCGGGGGCACTGAAGCTTTCTTT. It yields the protein CASSLDRGGGTEAFF.

About this clonotype itself: A read error is likely here: a far larger clone is one base away. This chain joins TRBV7-8 and TRBJ2-1; D perhaps matches TRBD2 (6 bases). This CDR3 spans 13 amino acids. Trimming took 8 bases from V and 4 from J, leaving 12 bases between them. CDR1 and CDR2 from the germline V gene are SGHVS and FQNEAQ. This chain's CDR3 is CASGPGGYNEQFF. CDR3 bases: TGTGCCAGCGGTCCCGGAGGGTACAATGAGCAGTTCTTC.

The table lists this clonotype with many counts. The rearrangement uses TRBV2 and TRBJ2-3; D remains unclear. CDR1 is SNHLY and CDR2 is FYNNEI in the germline V gene. The CDR3 is 13 residues long. With 10 bases removed from V and 6 bases from J, the gap between germline ends came to 17 bases. The CDR3, as DNA: TGTGCCACCCGGGTCGCTTTCGGGGATACGCAGTATTTT. Translating gives CATRVAFGDTQYF. The full variable domain, its missing parts supplied by reference TRBV2 and TRBJ2-3, is EPEVTQTPSHQVTQMGQEVILRCVPISNHLYFYWYRQILGQKVEFLVSFYNNEISEKSEIFDDQFSVERPDGSNFTLKIRSTKLEDSAMYFCATRVAFGDTQYFGPGTRLTVL.

This clonotype was counted ten times or more. The chain employs TRBV12-3 or TRBV12-4 and TRBJ2-2; TRBD2 might be the D (6 bases). This CDR3 spans 17 amino acids. The ends were cut back, 5 bases at V and 4 bases at J, with 20 bases in the middle. Here the CDR3 reads CASSGGKGEGPTGELFF. DNA for the CDR3: TGTGCCAGCAGTGGGGGGAAAGGGGAAGGGCCCACCGGGGAGCTGTTTTTT.

This clonotype was recorded many times. Its ends do not fully match the called genes, so a read error is possible. The chain joins TRBV2 to TRBJ2-5; D is unclear. This CDR3 has 14 amino acids. Germline lookup yields CDR1 SNHLY and CDR2 FYNNEI. The CDR3 loop reads CASSGEDFQKTQYF. The CDR3 region has the DNA TGTGCCAGCAGTGGTGAGGATTTCCAAAAGACCCAGTACTTC.

This clonotype was seen ten or more times. The chain links TRBV11-2 to TRBJ2-7; no clear D gene. Germline-derived CDR1 and CDR2 are SGHAT and FQNNGV. Trimming took 5 bases from V and 9 from J, leaving 17 bases between them. The CDR3 has 13 residues. CDR3 sequence reads: CASSPTLGAGQYF. The CDR3 coding sequence is TGTGCCAGCAGCCCCACGCTTGGTGCTGGGCAGTACTTC.

Many counts were recorded for this clonotype. V gene TRBV9 combines with J gene TRBJ1-1, with D perhaps TRBD1 (5 bases). CDR1 is SGDLS and CDR2 is YYNGEE in the germline V gene. V was pared by 3 bases and J by 3 bases, with 12 bases between. This CDR3 has 14 amino acids. DNA for the CDR3: TGTGCCAGCAGCGCCACCGGGACCTACACTGAAGCTTTCTTT. Its translation: CASSATGTYTEAFF. Filled out from reference TRBV9 and TRBJ1-1, the complete variable domain reads DSGVTQTPKHLITATGQRVTLRCSPRSGDLSVYWYQQSLDQGLQFLIQYYNGEERAKGNILERFSAQQFPDLHSELNLSSLELGDSALYFCASSATGTYTEAFFGQGTRLTVV.

Note on this clonotype: Since a much larger clone is just one base distant, this may be a read error. The chain employs TRBV20-1 and TRBJ2-3, with TRBD2 identical over 10 bases. V was clipped by 4 bases and J by 6 bases; unmatched bases: 13. From germline, CDR1 is DFQATT and CDR2 SNEGSKA (reference sequence). CDR3 size: 16 residues. This chain's CDR3 is CSATSQREGPSDTQYF. As DNA, the CDR3 is TGCAGTGCTACGTCCCAGCGGGAGGGCCCAAGTGATACGCAGTATTTT.

This clonotype appeared a single time. The chain couples TRBV12-3 or TRBV12-4 to TRBJ1-2; 10 bases line up with TRBD1. The V gene end was trimmed by 1 base and the J gene end by 8 bases; junction bases not matched to a gene: 10. The CDR3 is 16 residues long. The CDR3 DNA reads as TGTGCCAGCAGTTTAGAGGTCGGGGGACAGGGGATCGGCTACACCTTC. Amino acids: CASSLEVGGQGIGYTF.

The table lists this clonotype with many counts. The gene calls are TRBV12-3 or TRBV12-4 and TRBJ2-2; TRBD2 is a possible D gene (5 bases). This CDR3 has 16 amino acids. Trimming removed 3 bases from V and 7 bases from J, with 18 bases in between. CDR3 sequence (DNA): TGTGCCAGCAGTTTTACATCCTGGGGAGTGGTCGGGGAGCTGTTTTTT. This codes for CASSFTSWGVVGELFF.

This clonotype was observed many times. V usage is TRBV3-1 and J usage is TRBJ2-7, with 14 bases aligning to TRBD2. V trimming: 4 bases; J trimming: 4 bases; junction bases outside the gene matches: 6. The germline gives CDR1 LGHDT, CDR2 YNNKEL (reference sequence). The length of the CDR3 is 16 residues. The chain's CDR3 is CASSLDGTSGRYEQYF. The DNA of the CDR3 is TGTGCCAGCAGCCTTGATGGGACTAGCGGGAGATACGAGCAGTACTTC.

This clonotype was seen repeatedly, ten times or more. The V call is TRBV10-2, the J call TRBJ1-4, with unresolved D. Between the trimmed V and J ends, which lost 4 bases and 4 bases, there was a span of 10 bases. Germline loops: CDR1 WSHSY, CDR2 SAAADI. CDR3 size: 14 residues. The CDR3 DNA sequence: TGCGCCAGCAGTGGTACGAGTCGTAATGAAAAACTGTTTTTT. Residues: CASSGTSRNEKLFF.

This clonotype was detected ten times or more. This chain connects TRBV9 to TRBJ2-2; D remains ambiguous. Looked up from germline, CDR1 is SGDLS and CDR2 is YYNGEE. V was trimmed by 3 bases and J by 6 bases, leaving 12 bases between them. This CDR3 comprises 14 residues. CDR3 in amino acids: CASSGALVAGELFF. CDR3 in DNA: TGTGCCAGCAGCGGAGCTCTAGTGGCCGGGGAGCTGTTTTTT.

This chain connects TRBV5-6 to TRBJ1-1; TRBD1 is a possible D gene (6 bases). V dropped 3 bases and J dropped 10 bases, with 19 bases sitting between them. The CDR3 is 14 residues long. CDR1 SGHDT and CDR2 YYEEEE come from the germline V gene. CDR3 sequence reads: CASSSWPGAGPAFF. As DNA, the CDR3 is TGTGCCAGCAGCTCGTGGCCGGGGGCAGGTCCAGCTTTCTTT. The complete variable domain, with remaining parts taken from reference TRBV5-6 and TRBJ1-1, reads DAGVTQSPTHLIKTRGQQVTLRCSPKSGHDTVSWYQQALGQGPQFIFQYYEEEERQRGNFPDRFSGHQFPNYSSELNVNALLLGDSALYLCASSSWPGAGPAFFGQGTRLTVV.

The genes are TRBV19 and TRBJ2-1; TRBD2 is a possible D gene (6 bases). Germline-derived CDR1 and CDR2 are LNHDA and SQIVND (reference sequence). The CDR3 covers 15 residues. The V end lost 5 bases, the J end lost 4 bases, and 15 bases lay between the germline ends. Written as DNA, the CDR3 is TGTGCCAGTAGTCGGGGGACGGGATATTACAATGAGCAGTTCTTC. Amino acid sequence: CASSRGTGYYNEQFF.

The V and J genes are TRBV28 and TRBJ1-2, with 11 bases identical to TRBD1. The germline V gene encodes CDR1 MDHEN and CDR2 SYDVKM. V lost 6 bases, J lost 8 bases, and 8 bases stayed unmatched. This CDR3 region has 14 residues. CDR3 in DNA: TGTGCCAGCAGCACGGGACAGGGGGTCGGGGGCTACACCTTC. This encodes CASSTGQGVGGYTF.

This clonotype was observed many times. The chain uses TRBV12-3 or TRBV12-4 and TRBJ2-7; TRBD1 might be the D (6 bases). CDR3 length: 15 residues. Trimming took 2 bases from V and 2 from J, leaving 13 bases between them. The CDR3 DNA reads as TGTGCCAGCAGTTTATTCAGGGGTTCCACCTACGAGCAGTACTTC. Encoded protein: CASSLFRGSTYEQYF.

This clonotype was detected ten times or more. The chain joins TRBV2 to TRBJ2-2, with 7 nucleotides matching TRBD2. The CDR3 length is 15 residues. With V trimmed by 0 bases and J by 7 bases, 5 bases remained unmatched. Germline loops: CDR1 SNHLY, CDR2 FYNNEI. The CDR3 loop is CASSEAGGGGGELFF. The DNA for the CDR3 is TGTGCCAGCAGTGAAGCGGGGGGGGGAGGCGGGGAGCTGTTTTTT.

This clonotype occurred many times. The chain couples TRBV27 to TRBJ2-1; TRBD2 matches at 8 bases. The CDR3 sequence is 15 residues long. Germline lookup yields CDR1 MNHEY and CDR2 SMNVEV (reference sequence). V shed 6 bases, J shed 4 bases, and the junction held 8 bases outside the gene matches. The CDR3 loop is CASSITSGYYNEQFF. The CDR3 region has the DNA TGTGCCAGCAGCATTACTAGCGGTTATTACAATGAGCAGTTCTTC.

This clonotype was seen ten or more times. The chain carries TRBV12-3 or TRBV12-4 and TRBJ1-2; TRBD1 aligns across 7 bases. V lost 1 base and J lost 7; bases outside the gene matches: 6. The length of the CDR3 is 14 residues. For the CDR3, the DNA is TGTGCCAGCAGTTTAGAAGACAGGGACGTTGGCTACACCTTC. This translates into CASSLEDRDVGYTF.

The chain recombines TRBV20-1 with TRBJ1-6; D is perhaps TRBD1 (5 bases). Trimming stripped 1 base from V and 6 bases from J, with 10 bases between. The CDR3 spans 14 residues. Looked up from germline, CDR1 is DFQATT and CDR2 is SNEGSKA (reference sequence). For the CDR3, the DNA is TGCAGTGCTAGAGCGGGGGACCGTAATTCACCCCTCCACTTT. It yields the protein CSARAGDRNSPLHF.

The CDR3 DNA reads as TGTGCCAGCAGTCCCCCAGGGGTTGCAGGGATCTATGGCTACACCTTC. Protein: CASSPPGVAGIYGYTF. This sequence joins TRBV27 and TRBJ1-2, with a possible D match to TRBD1 (6 bases). CDR1 and CDR2 (germline): MNHEY, SMNVEV (reference sequence). The CDR3 spans 16 residues. Trimming took 5 bases from V and 4 from J, leaving 20 bases between them.

Ten or more counts support this clonotype. The chain uses TRBV6-5 and TRBJ1-6, with 8 bases identical to TRBD1. The CDR3 runs to 14 residues. Germline values: CDR1 MNHEY, CDR2 SVGAGI. V shed 4 bases and J 9 bases; nucleotides not matched to a gene: 5. CDR3 coding DNA: TGTGCCAGCAGTTTGGGACAGGCCCGTTCACCCCTCCACTTT. It translates to CASSLGQARSPLHF.

There are many counts of this clonotype. The rearrangement joins TRBV7-8 to TRBJ2-3; D remains unclear. V gave up 3 bases and J gave up 10 bases, with 11 bases separating them. Germline V gives CDR1 SGHVS, CDR2 FQNEAQ. The CDR3 is 12 amino acids. CDR3 sequence reads: CASSFPRWAQYF. The CDR3 region has the DNA TGTGCCAGCAGCTTTCCCCGATGGGCGCAGTATTTT.

This chain uses TRBV6-2 or TRBV6-3 with TRBJ2-7; the D gene is possibly TRBD1 (6 bases). V shed 5 bases and J shed 2 bases, with 13 bases lying between them. There are 14 residues in the CDR3. Germline CDR1 reads MNHEY; CDR2 reads SVGEGT. The CDR3 here is CASSVRDKAYEQYF. CDR3 coding DNA: TGTGCCAGCAGTGTCCGGGACAAAGCCTACGAGCAGTACTTC.

This clonotype was counted once. The genes are TRBV11-2 and TRBJ2-1, with TRBD1 matching over 8 bases. This CDR3 is built from 17 residues. The V gene end was trimmed by 5 bases and the J gene end by 2 bases; junction bases not matched to a gene: 11. CDR1 is SGHAT and CDR2 is FQNNGV in the germline V gene. The CDR3 loop reads CASSRSTGVSTYNEQFF. The CDR3 DNA reads TGTGCCAGCAGCCGCTCGACAGGGGTAAGCACCTACAATGAGCAGTTCTTC. Complete variable domain (other parts from reference TRBV11-2 and TRBJ2-1): EAGVAQSPRYKIIEKRQSVAFWCNPISGHATLYWYQQILGQGPKLLIQFQNNGVVDDSQLPKDRFSAERLKGVDSTLKIQPAKLEDSAVYLCASSRSTGVSTYNEQFFGPGTRLTVL.

The V and J genes are TRBV6-1 and TRBJ2-7; TRBD2 agrees at 7 bases. Unmatched junction bases numbered 10, after V lost 7 bases and J lost 4 bases. Germline CDR1 MNHNS, CDR2 SASEGT. The CDR3 has 14 residues. The CDR3 bases are TGTGCCAGCAAAGCTAGCGGCGGGGCTTACGAGCAGTACTTC. It specifies CASKASGGAYEQYF.

In this sample, this clonotype turned up many times. The chain combines TRBV27 with TRBJ1-4; a possible D gene is TRBD1 (5 bases). V lost 9 bases and J 7 bases, leaving 15 bases between the germline ends. Germline V CDR1 and CDR2: MNHEY, SMNVEV (reference sequence). The CDR3 has 13 amino acids. In DNA, the CDR3 is TGTGCCAGTAGACAGAATATAGCTGAAAAACTGTTTTTT. It is translated as CASRQNIAEKLFF.

In this sample, this clonotype turned up a few times. V and J are TRBV28 and TRBJ2-2; a possible D gene is TRBD2 (5 bases). Trimming took 6 bases from V and 3 from J, leaving 17 bases between them. Germline lookup yields CDR1 MDHEN and CDR2 SYDVKM. The CDR3 is made up of 16 amino acids. The CDR3 here is CASSQITSFHTGELFF. CDR3 nucleotide sequence: TGTGCCAGCAGCCAAATAACTAGTTTCCACACCGGGGAGCTGTTTTTT.

Many counts were recorded for this clonotype. This chain joins TRBV18 and TRBJ1-4; 7 nucleotides match TRBD1. The CDR3 consists of 13 residues. The V segment lost 6 bases and the J segment 7 bases; nucleotides outside the gene matches: 5. Germline-derived CDR1 and CDR2 are KGHSH and LQKENI. CDR3 bases: TGTGCCAGCTCCCTGGGACAGAGTGAAAAACTGTTTTTT. It is translated as CASSLGQSEKLFF.

The chain carries TRBV11-2 and TRBJ2-1; 13 bases are a match to TRBD2. The CDR3 is made up of 17 amino acids. Germline lookup yields CDR1 SGHAT and CDR2 FQNNGV. V shed 1 base, J shed 8 bases, and the junction held 8 bases outside the gene matches. The DNA for the CDR3 is TGTGCCAGCAGCTTAGGGCGGACTAGCGGGAGACCCTATGAGCAGTTCTTC. Its translation: CASSLGRTSGRPYEQFF.